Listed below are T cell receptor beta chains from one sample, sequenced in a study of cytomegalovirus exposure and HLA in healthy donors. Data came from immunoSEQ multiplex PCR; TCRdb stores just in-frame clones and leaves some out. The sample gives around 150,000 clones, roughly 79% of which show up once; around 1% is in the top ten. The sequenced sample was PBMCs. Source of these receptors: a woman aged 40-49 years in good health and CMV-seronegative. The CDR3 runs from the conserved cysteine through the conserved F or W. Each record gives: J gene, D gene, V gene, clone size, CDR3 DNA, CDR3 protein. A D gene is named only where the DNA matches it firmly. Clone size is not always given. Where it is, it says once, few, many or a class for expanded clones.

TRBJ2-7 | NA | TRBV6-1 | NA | TGTGCCAGCAGTGTCGACGGGGCCTACGAGCAGTACTTC | CASSVDGAYEQYF
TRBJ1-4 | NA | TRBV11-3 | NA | TGTGCCAGCAGCTTAGATTCAAGTCTCGGGGGGGAACTGTTTTTT | CASSLDSSLGGELFF
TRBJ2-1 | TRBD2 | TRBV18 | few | TGTGCCAGCTCATTCTTCGGGACTAGCGTTGCAAATGAGCAGTTCTTC | CASSFFGTSVANEQFF
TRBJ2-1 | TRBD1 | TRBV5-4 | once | TGTGCCAGCAGCCTCGGGACAGGGGAGTACAATGAGCAGTTCTTC | CASSLGTGEYNEQFF
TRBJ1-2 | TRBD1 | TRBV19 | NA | TGTGCCAGTACCCGTGGACAGGGCGGTAACTATGGCTACACCTTC | CASTRGQGGNYGYTF
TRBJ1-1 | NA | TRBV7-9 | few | TGTGCCAGCATTTGGGGACTTCCGAACACTGAAGCTTTCTTT | CASIWGLPNTEAFF
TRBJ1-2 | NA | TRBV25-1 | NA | TGTGCCACCTCACCGGAGGGAAGGTTGAGAGGCTACACCTTC | CATSPEGRLRGYTF
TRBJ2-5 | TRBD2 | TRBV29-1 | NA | TGCAGCGTTGGAAGACTAGCGGGAGGGCAAGAGACCCAGTACTTC | CSVGRLAGGQETQYF
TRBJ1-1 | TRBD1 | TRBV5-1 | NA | TGCGCCAGCAGGGCCAGGGGGCGGGAGACTGAAGCTTTCTTT | CASRARGRETEAFF
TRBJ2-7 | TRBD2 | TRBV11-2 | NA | TGTGCCAGCAGCTTAACTAGCGGGATCTCCTACGAGCAGTACTTC | CASSLTSGISYEQYF
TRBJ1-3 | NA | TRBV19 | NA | TGTGCCAGTAGTATGAGTGGTATCTCTGGAAACACCATATATTTT | CASSMSGISGNTIYF
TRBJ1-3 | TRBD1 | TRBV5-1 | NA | TGCGCCAGCAGCGGGGACAGCAGGGACACCATATATTTT | CASSGDSRDTIYF
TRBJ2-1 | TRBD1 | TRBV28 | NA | TGTGCCAGCAGCGCCTTAACAGGGGGCGTCTATTATGAGCAGTTCTTC | CASSALTGGVYYEQFF
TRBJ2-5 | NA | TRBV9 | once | TGTGCCAGCAGCGTAGCTCGCAGGGAGGAAGAGACCCAGTACTTC | CASSVARREEETQYF
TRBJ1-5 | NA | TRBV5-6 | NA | TGTGCCAGCAGCTTGTGGGGAGTGCAGCCCCAGCATTTT | CASSLWGVQPQHF
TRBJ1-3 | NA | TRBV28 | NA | TGTGCCAGCAGTTTCTCTGGGGCAGGGAAGGATAGCTCTGGAAACACCATATATTTT | CASSFSGAGKDSSGNTIYF
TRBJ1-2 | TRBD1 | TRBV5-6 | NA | TGTGCCAGCAGCTTAAGTAGACAGGGTCGACATGGCTACACCTTC | CASSLSRQGRHGYTF
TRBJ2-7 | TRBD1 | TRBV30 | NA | TGTGCCAGATCCGGGACAGGGGTAGGCGAGCAGTACTTC | CARSGTGVGEQYF
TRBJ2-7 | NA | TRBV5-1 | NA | TGCGCCAGCAGCTTGGCGACTTCCGACCCAGGAGGAATATACGAGCAGTACTTC | CASSLATSDPGGIYEQYF
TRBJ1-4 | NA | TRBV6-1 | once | TGTGCCAGCAGTGATTACAGGGATGAAAAACTGTTTTTT | CASSDYRDEKLFF
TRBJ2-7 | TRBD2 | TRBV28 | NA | TGTGCCAGCAGCCCCGGGAGGACCTACGAGCAGTACTTC | CASSPGRTYEQYF
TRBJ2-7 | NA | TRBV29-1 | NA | TGCAGCGTCCCTGGAGGGCCCTACGAGCAGTACTTC | CSVPGGPYEQYF
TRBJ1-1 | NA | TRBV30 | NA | TGTGCCTGGAGTCCCGACGGGAATGAAGCTTTCTTT | CAWSPDGNEAFF
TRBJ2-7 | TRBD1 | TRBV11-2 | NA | TGTGCCAGCAGCTTAAGGGGACAGGGGCTTTCCTACGAGCAGTACTTC | CASSLRGQGLSYEQYF
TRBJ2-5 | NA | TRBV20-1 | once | TGCAGTGCTGTTCAGGGAGAGACCCAGTACTTC | CSAVQGETQYF
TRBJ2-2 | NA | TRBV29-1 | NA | TGCAGCGTTGCGACCCACTCCCAACAGGGCACCGGGGAGCTGTTTTTT | CSVATHSQQGTGELFF
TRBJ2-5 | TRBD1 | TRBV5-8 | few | TGTGCCAGCAGCTTGGGGCAGGGGGTAGAAGAGACCCAGTACTTC | CASSLGQGVEETQYF
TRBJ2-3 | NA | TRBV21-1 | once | TGTGCCAGCGGGACACCTAGCACAGATACGCAGTATTTT | CASGTPSTDTQYF
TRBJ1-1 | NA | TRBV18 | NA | TGTGCCAGCTCACCCCTTGACAGGAACACTGAAGCTTTCTTT | CASSPLDRNTEAFF
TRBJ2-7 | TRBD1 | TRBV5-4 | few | TGTGCCAGCAGCTTACGGGACAGCCCCTACGAGCAGTACTTC | CASSLRDSPYEQYF
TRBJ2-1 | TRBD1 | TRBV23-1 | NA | TGCGCCAGCAGTCGGGACAGGGCTTTGAATGAGCAGTTCTTC | CASSRDRALNEQFF
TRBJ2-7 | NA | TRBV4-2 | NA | TGTGCCAGCAGCCCCCCAGGGGTTTCCTACGAGCAGTACTTC | CASSPPGVSYEQYF